The 11 T cell receptor beta chains listed next were all sequenced from one sample in a study of Graves' ophthalmopathy and Graves' hyperthyroidism. Amplification from RNA transcripts yielded the TCR beta CDR3 regions. HTBI-primed first-round RT-PCR preceded second-round multiplex PCR. TCRdb reprocessed the multiplex PCR reads with MiXCR, giving one entry per CDR3 protein. The table has 650,000 to 800,000 distinct CDR3 sequences, about 41% seen once. The sample comprised peripheral blood. These receptors all come from an adult man with Graves' ophthalmopathy.

The count of this clonotype is one. The chain recombines TRBV7-2 with TRBJ2-1; 7 nucleotides agree with TRBD2. Germline loops: CDR1 SGHTA, CDR2 FQGNSA. The CDR3 contains 14 residues. V lost 6 bases to trimming and J lost 0 bases; unmatched junction nucleotides: 2. The CDR3 DNA is TGTGCCAGCAGTAGCGGGTACTCCTACAATGAGCAGTTCTTC. Its protein product is CASSSGYSYNEQFF. The full variable domain, rest sourced from reference TRBV7-2 and TRBJ2-1, is GAGVSQSPSNKVTEKGKDVELRCDPISGHTALYWYRQSLGQGLEFLIYFQGNSAPDKSGLPSDRFSAERTGGSVSTLTIQRTQQEDSAVYLCASSSGYSYNEQFFGPGTRLTVL.

The DNA for the CDR3 is TGTGCCAGCAGCTCGAACAGGGGAGGTGAGACCCAGTACTTC. Its translation: CASSSNRGGETQYF. The chain employs TRBV7-8 and TRBJ2-5; D possibly corresponds to TRBD1 (7 bases). The CDR3 has 14 amino acids. CDR1 and CDR2 (germline): SGHVS, FQNEAQ. The V end lost 4 bases, the J end lost 5 bases, and 14 bases lay between the germline ends.

V is TRBV2 and J is TRBJ1-5, with D possibly matching TRBD1 (5 bases). V was shortened by 7 bases and J by 11 bases, with 21 bases between the two germline ends. The CDR3 has 14 amino acids. Germline V gene lookup returns CDR1 SNHLY and CDR2 FYNNEI. CDR3 in amino acids: CASTKDNQQETQHF. DNA of the CDR3: TGTGCCAGCACCAAGGACAACCAGCAAGAGACCCAGCATTTT.

The V call is TRBV19, the J call TRBJ1-2; D is possibly TRBD1 (6 bases). Germline V CDR1 and CDR2: LNHDA, SQIVND (reference sequence). The CDR3 has 14 amino acids. Trimming removed 5 bases from V and 5 bases from J, with 15 bases in between. CDR3 bases: TGTGCCAGTAGTGTCAGCATAGGGGGATATGGCTACACCTTC. This translates into CASSVSIGGYGYTF.

This clonotype was observed at least ten times. The chain carries TRBV7-9 and TRBJ1-1; TRBD1 is a possible D gene (6 bases). With 5 bases removed from V and 2 bases from J, the gap between germline ends came to 12 bases. The CDR3 totals 14 residues. Germline CDR1 reads SEHNR; CDR2 reads FQNEAQ (reference sequence). The DNA of the CDR3 is TGTGCCAGCAGCGTCCTGGGGGCCAACACTGAAGCTTTCTTT. Residues: CASSVLGANTEAFF.

The sample holds many counts of this clonotype. The J gene is TRBJ1-2, the V gene TRBV25-1, with 7 bases aligning to TRBD1. The CDR3 is 13 amino acids. Germline trimming cut 5 bases from V and 4 bases from J; bases unmatched to any gene: 4. Germline V lookup: CDR1 MGHDK, CDR2 SYGVNS. CDR3 nucleotide sequence: TGTGCCAGCAGTACCCAGGGGGGCTATGGCTACACCTTC. As protein: CASSTQGGYGYTF.

This clonotype was counted many times. The chain employs TRBV24-1 and TRBJ2-7; 8 bases are shared with TRBD1. The CDR3 has 14 residues. The germline gives CDR1 KGHDR, CDR2 SFDVKD. The J segment lost 7 bases and the V segment lost 7 bases, leaving 11 bases of the junction unmatched. The CDR3 DNA follows: TGTGCCACCAGCGAGACAGGGGAGGCTGGGGAGCAGTACTTC. Protein: CATSETGEAGEQYF.

The genes are TRBV10-3 and TRBJ1-1; TRBD1 agrees at 7 bases. Trimming cost V 6 bases and J 4 bases; bases outside gene matches: 8. Germline loops: CDR1 ENHRY, CDR2 SYGVKD. This CDR3 contains 14 residues. The CDR3 is CAIRHRGESTEAFF. CDR3 sequence (DNA): TGTGCCATCAGGCACAGGGGCGAGAGCACTGAAGCTTTCTTT.

Of note for this clonotype: Possible read error: a much larger clone is one base away. V and J are TRBV4-1 and TRBJ2-6, with D maybe TRBD2 (6 bases). The V end lost 7 bases, the J end lost 1 base, and 11 bases lay between the germline ends. CDR1 is MGHRA and CDR2 is YSYEKL in the germline V gene. The CDR3 spans 15 residues. The chain's CDR3 is CASNKGRSGANVLTF. DNA for the CDR3: TGCGCCAGCAACAAAGGGAGGTCTGGGGCCAACGTCCTGACTTTC.

This clonotype was counted ten times or more. The V gene is TRBV7-9, the J gene TRBJ1-1, with a weak D call TRBD1 (5 bases). The CDR3 extends over 13 amino acids. Per the germline V gene, CDR1 is SEHNR and CDR2 is FQNEAQ (reference sequence). CDR3 region: CATQRGGYTEAFF. CDR3 nucleotide sequence: TGTGCGACCCAAAGGGGAGGGTACACTGAAGCTTTCTTT.

This clonotype was seen at least ten times. The CDR3 spells CASSGDRRAFF. The CDR3 nucleotides are TGTGCCAGCAGCGGGGACAGGAGAGCTTTCTTT. The chain links TRBV7-9 to TRBJ1-1, with 8 bases aligning to TRBD1. The V and J ends lost 5 bases and 10 bases, in that order; junction bases with no gene match: 3. The CDR3 loop spans 11 amino acids. Germline lookup yields CDR1 SEHNR and CDR2 FQNEAQ (reference sequence).